Reported below is one T cell receptor beta chain. Its antigen is unidentified. The CDR3 is 16 amino acids. The V and J ends lost 2 bases and 0 bases respectively, with 11 bases between them. Per germline, CDR1 MNHNY and CDR2 SVGAGI (reference sequence). TCRdb analysed the reads with MiXCR anew, one entry per CDR3 protein. The sample holds some 920,000 distinct CDR3 sequences, approximately 31% seen once. This sample was included in a study of T cell repertoires in cytomegalovirus infection. Study summary: Evidence of both CMV infection and a matching HLA type came from public TCR beta signatures. Study-wide points: In two of eight donors, the top clonotype was HLA-C-restricted CMV-specific. Individuals carrying CMV plus the relevant HLA were identified by cumulative frequency of public TCR beta families.

Here the sequenced sample was cultured CD8+ T cells from PBMCs, taken from culture after CMV antigen stimulation. This clonotype originated in a human donor in good health (CMV status not recorded). Some clones in this sample may be carry-over from other donors' samples. The V gene is TRBV6-6, the J gene TRBJ1-3; no definite D call. CDR3 coding DNA: TGTGCCAGCAGTTACCCCCCCCTTCACTCTGGAAACACCATATATTTT. Translated: CASSYPPLHSGNTIYF.